The text below deals with one T cell receptor beta chain. TCRdb independently ran MiXCR on the PCR reads; one entry per CDR3 protein. This table has 15,000 or so distinct CDR3 sequences, about 50% appearing once. The germline V and J ends were trimmed by 1 base and 1 base, with 5 bases remaining between them. This CDR3 has 15 amino acids. Per the germline V gene, CDR1 is SGHTA and CDR2 is FQGNSA. This sample is drawn from a study of tumor-infiltrating lymphocytes in oesophageal squamous cell carcinoma. This receptor was identified in a female donor with esophageal squamous cell carcinoma. This rearrangement joins TRBV7-2 to TRBJ2-6; D call uncertain. The specimen was normal esophageal tissue next to the tumor. The CDR3 DNA follows: TGTGCCAGCAGCTTAGGGCGTTCTGGGGCCAACGTCCTGACTTTC. Amino acids: CASSLGRSGANVLTF.